A selection of T cell receptor beta chains follows, all from one sample in a study of CD8 T cells in Susac syndrome. TCRdb itself ran the immunoSEQ multiplex PCR reads through MiXCR, one entry per CDR3 protein. The sample consists of about 210,000 distinct CDR3 sequences, around 95% of them appearing once. The sample was CD4+ T cells from PBMCs. All receptors come from a human donor with multiple sclerosis. CDR3s include the opening cysteine and the closing phenylalanine or tryptophan. A D gene is named only where the DNA matches it firmly. Clone size, where shown, is once, few, many, or a class for clones that have expanded.

CDR3 DNA: TGTGCCAGCAGCTTGGGGGGGAAGGAGGAGACCCAGTACTTC
CDR3 protein: CASSLGGKEETQYF
V gene: TRBV7-2
D gene: TRBD2
clone size: NA
J gene: TRBJ2-5

CDR3 DNA: TGTGCCAGCAGCCAAGAACCCGGTCGGGAAAGGCAGTTCTTC
CDR3 protein: CASSQEPGRERQFF
V gene: TRBV4-2
D gene: NA
clone size: NA
J gene: TRBJ2-1

CDR3 DNA: TGTGCCAGCAGCTTAGGCAGCACCTCCTACGAGCAGTACTTC
CDR3 protein: CASSLGSTSYEQYF
V gene: TRBV5-4
D gene: NA
clone size: NA
J gene: TRBJ2-7

CDR3 DNA: TGTGCCAGCAGCACCCCCGAGGGACAGGGGGCCCACGAGCAGTACTTC
CDR3 protein: CASSTPEGQGAHEQYF
V gene: TRBV21-1
D gene: NA
clone size: NA
J gene: TRBJ2-7

CDR3 DNA: TGTGCCAGCAGTTTACACACAACCTACGAGCAGTACTTC
CDR3 protein: CASSLHTTYEQYF
V gene: TRBV12-3/TRBV12-4
D gene: NA
clone size: NA
J gene: TRBJ2-7

CDR3 DNA: TGTGCCTGGAATCAGGGAGATACGCAGTATTTT
CDR3 protein: CAWNQGDTQYF
V gene: TRBV30
D gene: NA
clone size: NA
J gene: TRBJ2-3

CDR3 DNA: TGTGCCAGCAGTTTAAAGACGGGGGGACAAGAGACCCAGTACTTC
CDR3 protein: CASSLKTGGQETQYF
V gene: TRBV6-1
D gene: TRBD2
clone size: NA
J gene: TRBJ2-5

CDR3 DNA: TGTGCCAGCAGCGATCAAGAAGGGGCGACCTATAATTCACCCCTCCACTTT
CDR3 protein: CASSDQEGATYNSPLHF
V gene: TRBV9
D gene: NA
clone size: NA
J gene: TRBJ1-6

CDR3 DNA: TGCAGTGCTCGCGAGGACAGGGGACTCGGTTACGAGCAGTACTTC
CDR3 protein: CSAREDRGLGYEQYF
V gene: TRBV20-1
D gene: TRBD1
clone size: NA
J gene: TRBJ2-7

CDR3 DNA: TGCAGCGTTGGTATCAGGCAAGAGACCCAGTACTTC
CDR3 protein: CSVGIRQETQYF
V gene: TRBV29-1
D gene: NA
clone size: once
J gene: TRBJ2-5

CDR3 DNA: TGCAGTGCAGTGGGAGAGACCCAGTACTTC
CDR3 protein: CSAVGETQYF
V gene: TRBV20-1
D gene: NA
clone size: NA
J gene: TRBJ2-5

CDR3 DNA: TGCGCCAGCAGCTTGTCGTCAGCCGCCTACGAGCAGTACTTC
CDR3 protein: CASSLSSAAYEQYF
V gene: TRBV5-1
D gene: NA
clone size: NA
J gene: TRBJ2-7

CDR3 DNA: TGTGCCTGGAGTGACGCTTTTGGAAGTCAAGAGACCCAGTACTTC
CDR3 protein: CAWSDAFGSQETQYF
V gene: TRBV30
D gene: NA
clone size: NA
J gene: TRBJ2-5

CDR3 DNA: TGCGCCAGCAGCCGAGGAGAAGAAGATACCTACGAGCAGTACTTC
CDR3 protein: CASSRGEEDTYEQYF
V gene: TRBV4-1
D gene: NA
clone size: NA
J gene: TRBJ2-7

CDR3 DNA: TGTGCCAGCCGGCGCGTGGGTTACGAGCAGTACTTC
CDR3 protein: CASRRVGYEQYF
V gene: TRBV27
D gene: NA
clone size: NA
J gene: TRBJ2-7

CDR3 DNA: TGCAGCGTTGACCACAGCCAAGAGACCCAGTACTTC
CDR3 protein: CSVDHSQETQYF
V gene: TRBV29-1
D gene: NA
clone size: once
J gene: TRBJ2-5